This record looks at one T cell receptor beta chain sequence and its context. Its cognate antigen is unknown. Trimming took off 6 bases at V and 0 bases at J, with 15 bases between the two ends. The CDR3 has 15 amino acids. Per germline, CDR1 SGDLS and CDR2 YYNGEE. The data were taken from a study of cytomegalovirus exposure and HLA in healthy donors. Points from the study as a whole: Both high specificity and high sensitivity reportedly marked the classifier's diagnosis of cytomegalovirus status. The authors later found HLA-associated TCR beta chains more clonally expanded than equally common others.

The PCR was carried out with 60 Vbeta primers and 13 Jbeta primers. Clones were sequenced by immunoSEQ multiplex PCR, and TCRdb holds only the in-frame ones, with some missing. This table holds fewer than 120,000 clones, around 86% found once. This clonotype was sampled from a man aged 40-49 years in good health and CMV-seronegative. The sample taken for sequencing was PBMCs. The rearrangement joins TRBV9 to TRBJ1-2; D is unclear. The CDR3 sequence is CASTSSQHANYGYTF. The CDR3 DNA is TGTGCCAGCACCTCATCTCAACACGCTAACTATGGCTACACCTTC.